What follows describes a single T cell receptor (beta chain). No antigen is known for it. The data originate from a study of response to subunit inactivated influenza vaccine. Overall study findings and caveats: Researchers suggested that each seasonal influenza vaccination recruits few new T cells.

In germline, CDR1 is LGHNA, CDR2 YNFKEQ. J was trimmed by 4 bases and V by 1 base; bases with no gene match: 10. CDR3 length: 17 amino acids. Via MiXCR, TCRdb re-called the RT-PCR reads, giving one row per CDR3 protein. Of 500,000 to 600,000 distinct CDR3 sequences listed, 10% to 15% are singletons. The TCR was taken from a middle-aged man who received an inactivated influenza vaccine. V and J are TRBV4-2 and TRBJ2-5, with 9 positions matching TRBD1. This specimen was PBMCs from blood, taken on the day of vaccination. This CDR3 reads CASSQGFRDRELETQYF. The CDR3 DNA is TGTGCCAGCAGCCAAGGTTTCCGGGACAGGGAGTTAGAGACCCAGTACTTC.